This is a list of T cell receptor beta chains from one sample in a study of shared clonotypes between healthy human individuals. Generated by immunoSEQ multiplex PCR, the TCRdb table keeps only in-frame clones and is missing some. The sample lists around 2.1 million clones, just over 90% seen once, with around 1.7% in the top ten. The specimen was naive CD8+ T cells from PBMCs. These receptors were collected from a man younger than 35 in good health. Some clones in this sample may be carry-over from other donors' samples. Both conserved end residues are part of each CDR3. D genes are given only for firm matches. Size is stated for part of the rows, as once, few or many counts, or as a class when the clone is expanded.

>once|TRBJ1-2|.|TRBV19
CASSIDRGGIYGYTF
TGTGCCAGTAGTATAGATCGAGGGGGAATCTATGGCTACACCTTC
>.|TRBJ1-3|.|TRBV11-3
CASSPRGEGAENTIYF
TGTGCCAGCAGCCCCAGAGGAGAAGGGGCCGAAAACACCATATATTTT
>.|TRBJ1-2|.|TRBV29-1
CSVELGDYGYTF
TGCAGCGTTGAATTAGGGGACTATGGCTACACCTTC
>.|TRBJ2-2|.|TRBV6-5
CASYGWRDTGELFF
TGTGCCAGCTATGGTTGGCGGGACACCGGGGAGCTGTTTTTT
>.|TRBJ1-1|.|TRBV19
CASIALDTEAFF
TGTGCCAGTATCGCGCTAGACACTGAAGCTTTCTTT
>.|TRBJ2-5|.|TRBV28
CASSFGGQETQYF
TGTGCCAGCAGTTTTGGCGGACAAGAGACCCAGTACTTC
>.|TRBJ2-1|TRBD2|TRBV27
CASQLLTSGIDNEQFF
TGTGCCAGTCAACTGCTGACTAGCGGGATCGACAATGAGCAGTTCTTC
>.|TRBJ2-1|.|TRBV11-3
CRGYNEQFF
TGCAGGGGCTACAATGAGCAGTTCTTC
>.|TRBJ2-1|TRBD1|TRBV6-6
CASSSGTGFGEFF
TGTGCCAGCAGTTCCGGGACAGGGTTTGGGGAGTTCTTC
>.|TRBJ2-1|.|TRBV6-6
CASSSTTEQFF
TGTGCCAGCAGTTCCACGACTGAGCAGTTCTTC
>.|TRBJ2-1|.|TRBV27
CASSFGRGDEQFF
TGTGCCAGCAGTTTCGGGAGAGGCGATGAGCAGTTCTTC
>.|TRBJ1-2|.|TRBV5-1
CASSLELDREENYGYTF
TGCGCCAGCAGCTTGGAGTTGGACCGAGAAGAGAACTATGGCTACACCTTC
>.|TRBJ2-7|TRBD2|TRBV7-9
CASSSGTSGSSPYEQYF
TGTGCCAGCAGCTCGGGGACTAGCGGGAGTTCTCCCTACGAGCAGTACTTC
>.|TRBJ2-1|.|TRBV5-6
CASSLVQAPEQFF
TGTGCCAGCAGCTTGGTCCAGGCGCCAGAGCAGTTCTTC
>.|TRBJ2-1|TRBD1|TRBV11-3
CASSFTGGNEQFF
TGTGCCAGCAGCTTTACAGGGGGCAATGAGCAGTTCTTC
>.|TRBJ2-5|.|TRBV2
CASISPWTEETQYF
TGTGCCAGCATAAGTCCCTGGACAGAAGAGACCCAGTACTTC
>.|TRBJ1-5|.|TRBV5-1
CASRPDSPGQPQHF
TGCGCCAGCAGACCGGACAGCCCAGGACAGCCCCAGCATTTT
>once|TRBJ2-2|TRBD1|TRBV27
CASTGTGDTGELFF
TGTGCCAGCACCGGGACAGGGGACACCGGGGAGCTGTTTTTT
>.|TRBJ1-1|.|TRBV12-5
CASGETGITEAFF
TGTGCTAGTGGAGAAACAGGGATAACTGAAGCTTTCTTT
>.|TRBJ2-1|TRBD2|TRBV5-6
CASSWTPSGSGEQFF
TGTGCCAGCAGCTGGACCCCTAGCGGGAGTGGTGAGCAGTTCTTC
>.|TRBJ1-2|TRBD1|TRBV7-2
CASSLGEGAANYGYTF
TGTGCCAGCAGCTTAGGGGAGGGGGCGGCTAACTATGGCTACACCTTC
>once|TRBJ1-4|.|TRBV19
CASSPWTESTNEKLFF
TGTGCCAGTAGTCCGTGGACAGAGTCAACTAATGAAAAACTGTTTTTT
>.|TRBJ2-7|.|TRBV5-6
CASSLSQAEQYF
TGTGCCAGCAGCCTATCTCAGGCCGAGCAGTACTTC
>.|TRBJ2-2|.|TRBV11-2
CASSLEWGNELGELFF
TGTGCCAGCAGCTTAGAATGGGGGAACGAGCTCGGGGAGCTGTTTTTT
>.|TRBJ2-2|TRBD2|TRBV9
CASSVVGLAGSVTGELFF
TGTGCCAGCAGCGTAGTTGGACTAGCGGGATCGGTCACCGGGGAGCTGTTTTTT
>.|TRBJ2-1|.|TRBV19
CASSTLRHSYNEQFF
TGTGCCAGTAGCACTCTGAGGCACTCATACAATGAGCAGTTCTTC
>.|TRBJ1-1|.|TRBV6-1
CASSEEDSRGPEAFF
TGTGCCAGCAGTGAGGAGGACAGCCGAGGCCCTGAAGCTTTCTTT
>.|TRBJ1-3|TRBD1|TRBV11-2
CASSSRDRGHSGNTIYF
TGTGCCAGCAGCTCGCGGGACAGGGGGCACTCTGGAAACACCATATATTTT
>.|TRBJ1-2|.|TRBV7-9
CASSSRTADGYTF
TGTGCCAGCAGCTCGCGGACAGCGGATGGCTACACCTTC
>.|TRBJ2-1|TRBD1|TRBV10-3
CAISEDVGQGNNEQFF
TGTGCCATCAGTGAGGATGTGGGACAGGGAAACAATGAGCAGTTCTTC
>.|TRBJ2-7|TRBD2|TRBV7-2
CASSLVWGTSGTFSYEQYF
TGTGCCAGCAGCTTAGTTTGGGGGACTAGCGGGACCTTCTCCTACGAGCAGTACTTC
>.|TRBJ2-1|TRBD2|TRBV18
CASSSGLAGESYNEQFF
TGTGCCAGCTCATCAGGACTAGCGGGAGAATCCTACAATGAGCAGTTCTTC
>.|TRBJ2-3|.|TRBV7-9
CASSLGASGTDTDTQYF
TGTGCCAGCAGCTTAGGCGCCTCCGGGACCGACACAGATACGCAGTATTTT
>.|TRBJ2-7|TRBD1|TRBV4-3
CASSQGDRWTYEQYF
TGCGCCAGCAGCCAAGGGGACAGGTGGACCTACGAGCAGTACTTC
>.|TRBJ2-2|TRBD2|TRBV7-9
CASSLSAGAGELFF
TGTGCCAGCAGCTTATCGGCGGGAGCCGGGGAGCTGTTTTTT
>.|TRBJ1-1|.|TRBV4-1
CASSQERGGVDTEAFF
TGCGCCAGCAGCCAAGAGAGGGGGGGCGTGGACACTGAAGCTTTCTTT
>.|TRBJ2-1|.|TRBV11-2
CASSPTSGKQFF
TGTGCCAGCAGCCCCACGTCGGGGAAGCAGTTCTTC
>.|TRBJ2-7|TRBD2|TRBV13
CASSYGGGRYYEQYF
TGTGCCAGCAGCTATGGGGGGGGACGCTACTACGAGCAGTACTTC
>.|TRBJ1-3|.|TRBV5-6
CAISAGGSGNTIYF
TGTGCCATTTCGGCGGGGGGCTCTGGAAACACCATATATTTT
>.|TRBJ2-2|TRBD2|TRBV7-2
CASSLLSSGSFAGELFF
TGTGCCAGCAGCTTATTGTCTAGCGGGAGTTTCGCCGGGGAGCTGTTTTTT
>.|TRBJ2-5|.|TRBV6-1
CASRSERWGETQYF
TGTGCCAGCAGAAGTGAAAGGTGGGGAGAGACCCAGTACTTC
>once|TRBJ1-2|.|TRBV9
CASSANTENYGYTF
TGTGCCAGCAGCGCTAACACAGAAAACTATGGCTACACCTTC
>once|TRBJ1-1|TRBD1|TRBV6-1
CASSETGQGPPEAFF
TGTGCCAGCAGTGAAACGGGACAGGGGCCACCTGAAGCTTTCTTT
>.|TRBJ2-7|TRBD1|TRBV4-3
CASSQEGSTGAEQYF
TGCGCCAGCAGCCAAGAGGGATCTACAGGGGCCGAGCAGTACTTC
>once|TRBJ2-1|TRBD2|TRBV5-6
CASSPRPGTSYNEQFF
TGTGCCAGCAGCCCGAGGCCCGGGACTAGCTACAATGAGCAGTTCTTC
>.|TRBJ2-7|.|TRBV27
CASSPRDINYEQYF
TGTGCCAGCAGTCCCCGGGACATCAACTACGAGCAGTACTTC
>.|TRBJ2-5|TRBD2|TRBV4-1
CASSQALSGGKETQYF
TGCGCCAGCAGCCAAGCACTCTCGGGAGGTAAAGAGACCCAGTACTTC
>.|TRBJ2-4|TRBD1|TRBV7-9
CASSPGQGSSKNIQYF
TGTGCCAGCAGCCCGGGACAGGGAAGTAGCAAAAACATTCAGTACTTC
>.|TRBJ1-2|TRBD1|TRBV2
CASDRGPSNYGYTF
TGTGCCAGTGACAGGGGGCCTTCTAACTATGGCTACACCTTC
>few|TRBJ1-1|.|TRBV19
CASSIRVGNTEAFF
TGTGCCAGTAGTATAAGGGTTGGGAACACTGAAGCTTTCTTT
>few|TRBJ1-1|TRBD1|TRBV7-9
CASSSGTVEAFF
TGTGCCAGCAGCTCGGGGACAGTTGAAGCTTTCTTT
>.|TRBJ2-7|.|TRBV28
CATSTLFGEQYF
TGTGCCACCTCCACCCTTTTTGGCGAGCAGTACTTC